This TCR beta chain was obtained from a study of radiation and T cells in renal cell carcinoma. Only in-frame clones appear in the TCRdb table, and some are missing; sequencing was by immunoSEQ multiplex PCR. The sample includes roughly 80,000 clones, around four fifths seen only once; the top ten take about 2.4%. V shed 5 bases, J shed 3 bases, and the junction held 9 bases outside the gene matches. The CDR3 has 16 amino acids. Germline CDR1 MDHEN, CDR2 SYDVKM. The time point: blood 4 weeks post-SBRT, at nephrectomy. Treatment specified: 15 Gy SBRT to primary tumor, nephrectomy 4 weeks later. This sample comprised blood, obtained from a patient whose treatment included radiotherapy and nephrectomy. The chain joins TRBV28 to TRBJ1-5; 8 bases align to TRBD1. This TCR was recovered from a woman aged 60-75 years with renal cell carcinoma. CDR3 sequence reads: CASSTRQGTPNQPQHF. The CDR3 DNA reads TGTGCCAGCAGTACAAGACAGGGGACCCCCAATCAGCCCCAGCATTTT.